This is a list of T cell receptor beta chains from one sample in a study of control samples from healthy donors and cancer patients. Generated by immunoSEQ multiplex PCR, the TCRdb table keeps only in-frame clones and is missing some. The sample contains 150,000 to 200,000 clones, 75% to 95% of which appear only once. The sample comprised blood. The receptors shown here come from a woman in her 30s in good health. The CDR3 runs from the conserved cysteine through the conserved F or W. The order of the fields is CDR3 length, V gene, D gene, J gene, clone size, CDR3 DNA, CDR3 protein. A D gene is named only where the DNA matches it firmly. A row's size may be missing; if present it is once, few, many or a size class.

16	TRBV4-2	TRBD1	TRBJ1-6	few	TGTGCCAGCAGCCAAGACCCCGGACAGGGGGGGTCACCCCTCCACTTT	CASSQDPGQGGSPLHF
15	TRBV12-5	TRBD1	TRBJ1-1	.	TGTGCTAGTGGTAACAGGGGGAACATGAACACTGAAGCTTTCTTT	CASGNRGNMNTEAFF
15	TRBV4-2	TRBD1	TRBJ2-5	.	TGTGCCAGCAGCCAAGGGGGACAGGATCGTGAGACCCAGTACTTC	CASSQGGQDRETQYF
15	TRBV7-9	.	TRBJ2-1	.	TGTGCCAGCAGCCCGCGTGGAGAAGGCCACAATGAGCAGTTCTTC	CASSPRGEGHNEQFF
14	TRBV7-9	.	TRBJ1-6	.	TGTGCCAGCAGCTTAGCGTTTTATAATTCACCCCTCCACTTT	CASSLAFYNSPLHF
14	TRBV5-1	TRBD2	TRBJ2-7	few	TGCGCCAGCAGCGTAGCGGGAGGATCCTACGAGCAGTACTTC	CASSVAGGSYEQYF
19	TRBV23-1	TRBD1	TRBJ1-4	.	TGCGCCAGCAGTCAATCGAGACAGGGGAAGGTGGCAACTAATGAAAAACTGTTTTTT	CASSQSRQGKVATNEKLFF
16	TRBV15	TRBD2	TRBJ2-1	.	TGTGCCACCAGCAGAGACGGGACTAGCGGCTACAATGAGCAGTTCTTC	CATSRDGTSGYNEQFF
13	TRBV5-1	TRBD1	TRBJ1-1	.	TGCGCCAGCAGCCCACGGACAGGGGATAAAGCTTTCTTT	CASSPRTGDKAFF
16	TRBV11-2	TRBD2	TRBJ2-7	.	TGTGCCAGCAGCTTTACTAGCGGGGGAAGCTCCTACGAGCAGTACTTC	CASSFTSGGSSYEQYF
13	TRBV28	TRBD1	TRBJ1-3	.	TGTGCCAGCAGGACAGGGTTGGTAAACACCATATATTTT	CASRTGLVNTIYF
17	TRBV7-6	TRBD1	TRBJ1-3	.	TGTGCCAGCAGCTTAGTACAGGGGGTTTTCTCTGGAAACACCATATATTTT	CASSLVQGVFSGNTIYF
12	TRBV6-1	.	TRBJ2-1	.	TGTGCCAGCAGTGACAGGGTGAATGAGCAGTTCTTC	CASSDRVNEQFF
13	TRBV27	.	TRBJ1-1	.	TGTGCCAGCAGTTTAGGACTGGGGGCAAAAGCTTTCTTT	CASSLGLGAKAFF
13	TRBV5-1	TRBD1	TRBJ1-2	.	TGCGCCAGCAGCTCCGGGACAGGGGATGGCTACACCTTC	CASSSGTGDGYTF
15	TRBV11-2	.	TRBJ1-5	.	TGTGCCAGCAGCTTAGACAGGGGTTTGGGTCAGCCCCAGCATTTT	CASSLDRGLGQPQHF
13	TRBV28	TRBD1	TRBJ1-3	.	TGTGCCAGCAGAGGACAGGGACCAAACACCATATATTTT	CASRGQGPNTIYF
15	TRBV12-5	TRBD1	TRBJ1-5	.	TGTGCTAGTGGTTTGTCTACAGGGGGCATTCAGCCCCAGCATTTT	CASGLSTGGIQPQHF
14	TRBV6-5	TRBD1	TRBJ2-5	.	TGTGCCAGCAGTTACGCGGGACAGGGGGAGACCCAGTACTTC	CASSYAGQGETQYF
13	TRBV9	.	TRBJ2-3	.	TGTGCCAGCAGCCCTTGGGGGGCAGATACGCAGTATTTT	CASSPWGADTQYF
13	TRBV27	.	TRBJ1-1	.	TGTGCCAGCAGTACCGGGATGAACACTGAAGCTTTCTTT	CASSTGMNTEAFF
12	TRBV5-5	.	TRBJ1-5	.	TGTGCCAGCAGCGCGGGGAATCAGCCCCAGCATTTT	CASSAGNQPQHF
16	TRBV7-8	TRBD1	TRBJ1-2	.	TGTGCCAGCAGCATACCGGGACAGGGCCCTAACTATGGCTACACCTTC	CASSIPGQGPNYGYTF
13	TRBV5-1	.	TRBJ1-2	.	TGCGCCAGCAGCTTGACAGAGAACTATGGCTACACCTTC	CASSLTENYGYTF
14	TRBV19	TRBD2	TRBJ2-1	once	TGTGCCAGTCCAGCGACTAGCGGCTACAATGAGCAGTTCTTC	CASPATSGYNEQFF
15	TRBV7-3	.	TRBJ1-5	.	TGTGCCAGCAGACAGGGTCGGGGTAGCAATCAGCCCCAGCATTTT	CASRQGRGSNQPQHF
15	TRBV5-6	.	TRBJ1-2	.	TGTGCCAGCAGCTTGTCAGGGGACAACCTATATGGCTACACCTTC	CASSLSGDNLYGYTF
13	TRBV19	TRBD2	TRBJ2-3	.	TGTGCCAGTAGGACTAGCGGCACAGATACGCAGTATTTT	CASRTSGTDTQYF
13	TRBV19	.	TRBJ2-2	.	TGTGCCAGTATGAAGGGCGGCACCGGGGAGCTGTTTTTT	CASMKGGTGELFF
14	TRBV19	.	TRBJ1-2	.	TGTGCCAGTAGTATACAGGGCGTTGACTATGGCTACACCTTC	CASSIQGVDYGYTF
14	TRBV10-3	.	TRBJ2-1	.	TGTGCCATCAGCCGGACAGAGGACTACAATGAGCAGTTCTTC	CAISRTEDYNEQFF
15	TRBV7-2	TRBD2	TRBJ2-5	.	TGTGCCAGCAGGCTAGCGGGAGGGTACCAAGAGACCCAGTACTTC	CASRLAGGYQETQYF
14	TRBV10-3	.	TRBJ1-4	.	TGTGCCATCAGTGAGTCCTGGGAAAATGAAAAACTGTTTTTT	CAISESWENEKLFF
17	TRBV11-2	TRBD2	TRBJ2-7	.	TGTGCCAGCAGCGCCGGGACTAGCGGGGTCTACTCCTACGAGCAGTACTTC	CASSAGTSGVYSYEQYF
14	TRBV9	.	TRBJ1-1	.	TGTGCCAGCAGCGTCACCGGCTTGAACACTGAAGCTTTCTTT	CASSVTGLNTEAFF
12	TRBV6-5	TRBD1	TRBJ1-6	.	TGTGCCAGCGGGACAGAAAATTCACCCCTCCACTTT	CASGTENSPLHF
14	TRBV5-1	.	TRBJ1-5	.	TGCGCCAGCAGCGAGGGGTATAGCAATCAGCCCCAGCATTTT	CASSEGYSNQPQHF
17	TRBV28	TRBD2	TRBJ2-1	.	TGTGCCAGCAGTACTGGACTAGCGGGAGGAGGGTACAATGAGCAGTTCTTC	CASSTGLAGGGYNEQFF
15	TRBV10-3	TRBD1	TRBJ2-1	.	TGTGCCATCGGCACGAGCAGGGGGAGTATCGATGAGCAGTTCTTC	CAIGTSRGSIDEQFF
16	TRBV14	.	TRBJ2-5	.	TGTGCCAGCAGCCAAGATTTTTGGGGCAGCCAAGAGACCCAGTACTTC	CASSQDFWGSQETQYF
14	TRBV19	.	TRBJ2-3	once	TGTGCCAGTAGTATAGCGGGAGCCACAGATACGCAGTATTTT	CASSIAGATDTQYF
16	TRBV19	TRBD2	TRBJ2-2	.	TGTGCCAGTAGTACCCCTAGCGGGAGGAACACCGGGGAGCTGTTTTTT	CASSTPSGRNTGELFF